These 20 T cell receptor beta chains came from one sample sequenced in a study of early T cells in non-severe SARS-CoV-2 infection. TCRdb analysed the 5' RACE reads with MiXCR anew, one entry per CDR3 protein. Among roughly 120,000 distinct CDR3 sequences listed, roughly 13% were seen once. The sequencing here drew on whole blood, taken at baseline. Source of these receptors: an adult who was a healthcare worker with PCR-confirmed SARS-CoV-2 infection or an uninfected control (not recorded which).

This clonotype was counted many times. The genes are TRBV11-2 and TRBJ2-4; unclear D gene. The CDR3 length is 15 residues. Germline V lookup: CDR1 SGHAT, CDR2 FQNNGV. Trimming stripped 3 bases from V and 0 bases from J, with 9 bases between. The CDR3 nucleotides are TGTGCCAGCAGCTTCGCAAACCTAGCCAAAAACATTCAGTACTTC. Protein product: CASSFANLAKNIQYF.

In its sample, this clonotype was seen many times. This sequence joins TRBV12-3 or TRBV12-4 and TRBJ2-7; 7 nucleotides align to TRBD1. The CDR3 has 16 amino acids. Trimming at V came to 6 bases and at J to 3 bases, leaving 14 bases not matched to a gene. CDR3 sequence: CASSGAPGGSHYEQYF. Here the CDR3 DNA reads TGTGCCAGCAGCGGGGCCCCAGGGGGTTCCCACTACGAGCAGTACTTC.

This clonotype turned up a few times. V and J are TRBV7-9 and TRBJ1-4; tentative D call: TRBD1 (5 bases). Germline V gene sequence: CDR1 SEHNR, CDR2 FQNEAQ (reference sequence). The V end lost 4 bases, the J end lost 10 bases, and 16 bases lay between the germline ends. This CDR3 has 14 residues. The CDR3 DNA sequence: TGTGCCAGCAGCTCCCAGGGTGTTCCGGGAAAACTGTTTTTT. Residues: CASSSQGVPGKLFF.

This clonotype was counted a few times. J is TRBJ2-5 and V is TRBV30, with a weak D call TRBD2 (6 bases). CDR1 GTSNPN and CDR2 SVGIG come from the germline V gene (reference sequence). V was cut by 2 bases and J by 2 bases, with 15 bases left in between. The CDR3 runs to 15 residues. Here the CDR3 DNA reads TGTGCCTGGAGTCCCTCATGGGCGGGACAAGAGACCCAGTACTTC. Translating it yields CAWSPSWAGQETQYF.

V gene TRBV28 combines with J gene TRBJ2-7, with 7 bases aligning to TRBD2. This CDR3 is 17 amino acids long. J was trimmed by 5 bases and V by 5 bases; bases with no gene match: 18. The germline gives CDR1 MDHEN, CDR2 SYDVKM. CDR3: CASSLIRGTLGGNEQYF. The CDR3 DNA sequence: TGTGCCAGCAGTCTAATACGAGGGACCCTCGGGGGGAACGAGCAGTACTTC.

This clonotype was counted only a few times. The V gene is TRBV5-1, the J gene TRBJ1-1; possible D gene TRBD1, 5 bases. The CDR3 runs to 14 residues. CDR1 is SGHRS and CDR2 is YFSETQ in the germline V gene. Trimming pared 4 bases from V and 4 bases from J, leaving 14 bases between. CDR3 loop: CASSTGRLGTEAFF. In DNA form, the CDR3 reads TGCGCCAGCAGCACGGGACGACTGGGCACTGAAGCTTTCTTT.

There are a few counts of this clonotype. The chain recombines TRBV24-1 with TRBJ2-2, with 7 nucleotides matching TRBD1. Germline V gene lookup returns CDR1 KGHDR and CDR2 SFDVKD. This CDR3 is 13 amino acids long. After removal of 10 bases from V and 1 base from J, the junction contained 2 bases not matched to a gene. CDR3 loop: CATRTGNTGELFF. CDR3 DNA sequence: TGTGCCACGCGGACAGGGAACACCGGGGAGCTGTTTTTT.

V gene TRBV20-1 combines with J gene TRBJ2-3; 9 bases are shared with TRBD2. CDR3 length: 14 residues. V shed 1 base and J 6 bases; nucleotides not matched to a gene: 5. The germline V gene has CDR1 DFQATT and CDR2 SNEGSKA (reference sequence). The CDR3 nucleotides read TGCAGTGCTAGAGCTAGCGGGGTCTGGGATACGCAGTATTTT. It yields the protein CSARASGVWDTQYF.

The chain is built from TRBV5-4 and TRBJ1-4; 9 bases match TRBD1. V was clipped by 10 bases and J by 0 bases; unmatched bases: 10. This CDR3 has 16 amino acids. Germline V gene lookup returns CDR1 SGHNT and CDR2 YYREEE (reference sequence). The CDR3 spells CAVGRQGVTTNEKLFF. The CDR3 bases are TGTGCCGTCGGCCGACAGGGGGTCACAACTAATGAAAAACTGTTTTTT.

This CDR3 reads CASSQDPTSSGSSADTQYF. The CDR3 coding sequence is TGCGCCAGCAGCCAGGACCCTACTTCTAGCGGGAGTAGCGCAGATACGCAGTATTTT. This rearrangement joins TRBV4-1 to TRBJ2-3; 10 nucleotides line up with TRBD2. CDR1 and CDR2 from the germline V gene are MGHRA and YSYEKL. CDR3 length: 19 residues. With V trimmed by 3 bases and J by 4 bases, 16 bases remained unmatched.

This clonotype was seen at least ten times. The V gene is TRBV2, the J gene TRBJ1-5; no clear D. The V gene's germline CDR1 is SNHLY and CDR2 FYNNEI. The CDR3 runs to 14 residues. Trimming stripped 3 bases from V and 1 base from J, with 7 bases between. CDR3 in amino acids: CASSEAWSNQPQHF. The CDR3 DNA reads TGTGCCAGCAGTGAGGCATGGAGCAATCAGCCCCAGCATTTT. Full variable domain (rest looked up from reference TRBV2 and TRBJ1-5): EPEVTQTPSHQVTQMGQEVILRCVPISNHLYFYWYRQILGQKVEFLVSFYNNEISEKSEIFDDQFSVERPDGSNFTLKIRSTKLEDSAMYFCASSEAWSNQPQHFGDGTRLSIL.

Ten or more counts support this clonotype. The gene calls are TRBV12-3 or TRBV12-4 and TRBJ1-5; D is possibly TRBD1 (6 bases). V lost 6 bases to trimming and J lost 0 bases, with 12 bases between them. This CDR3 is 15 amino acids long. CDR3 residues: CASRGDRYSNQPQHF. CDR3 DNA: TGTGCCAGCAGGGGCGACAGGTATAGCAATCAGCCCCAGCATTTT.

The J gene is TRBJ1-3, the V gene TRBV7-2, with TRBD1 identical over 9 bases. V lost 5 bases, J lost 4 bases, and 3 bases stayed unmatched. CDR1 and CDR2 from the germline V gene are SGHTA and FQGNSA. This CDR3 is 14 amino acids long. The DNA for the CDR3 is TGTGCCAGCAGCCCCGGGACAGGGGGAAACACCATATATTTT. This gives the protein CASSPGTGGNTIYF.

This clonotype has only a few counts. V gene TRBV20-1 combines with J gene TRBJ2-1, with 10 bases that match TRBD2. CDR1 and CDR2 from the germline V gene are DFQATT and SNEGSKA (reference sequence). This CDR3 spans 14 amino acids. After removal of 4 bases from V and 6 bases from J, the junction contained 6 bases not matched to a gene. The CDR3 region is CSAIAGTSVNEQFF. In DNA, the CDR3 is TGCAGTGCTATTGCCGGGACTAGCGTCAATGAGCAGTTCTTC.

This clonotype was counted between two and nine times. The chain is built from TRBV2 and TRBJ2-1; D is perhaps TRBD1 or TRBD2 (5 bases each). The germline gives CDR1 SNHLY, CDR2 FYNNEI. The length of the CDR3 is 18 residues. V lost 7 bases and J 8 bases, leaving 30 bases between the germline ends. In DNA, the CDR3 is TGTGCCAGCATTGACCCCGGGGCTGGGACCCCGCAATTCCATGAGCAGTTCTTC. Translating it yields CASIDPGAGTPQFHEQFF.

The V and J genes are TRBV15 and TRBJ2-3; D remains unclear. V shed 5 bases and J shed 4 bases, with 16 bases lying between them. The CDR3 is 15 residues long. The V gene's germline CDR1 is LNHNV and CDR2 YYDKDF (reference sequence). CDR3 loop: CATSGRALVADTQYF. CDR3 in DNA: TGTGCCACCAGCGGGCGAGCGTTGGTCGCAGATACGCAGTATTTT.

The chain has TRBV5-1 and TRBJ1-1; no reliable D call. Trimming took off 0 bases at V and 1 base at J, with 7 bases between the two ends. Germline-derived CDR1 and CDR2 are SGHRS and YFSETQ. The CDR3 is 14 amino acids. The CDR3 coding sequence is TGCGCCAGCAGCTTGGGAACCGAGAACACTGAAGCTTTCTTT. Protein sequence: CASSLGTENTEAFF. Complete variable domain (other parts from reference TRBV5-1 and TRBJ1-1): KAGVTQTPRYLIKTRGQQVTLSCSPISGHRSVSWYQQTPGQGLQFLFEYFSETQRNKGNFPGRFSGRQFSNSRSEMNVSTLELGDSALYLCASSLGTENTEAFFGQGTRLTVV.

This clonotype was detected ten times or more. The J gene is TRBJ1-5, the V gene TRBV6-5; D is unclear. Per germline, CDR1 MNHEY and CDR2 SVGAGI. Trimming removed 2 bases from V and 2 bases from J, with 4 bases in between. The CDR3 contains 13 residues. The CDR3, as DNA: TGTGCCAGCAGTTACGCTGGCAATCAGCCCCAGCATTTT. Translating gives CASSYAGNQPQHF.

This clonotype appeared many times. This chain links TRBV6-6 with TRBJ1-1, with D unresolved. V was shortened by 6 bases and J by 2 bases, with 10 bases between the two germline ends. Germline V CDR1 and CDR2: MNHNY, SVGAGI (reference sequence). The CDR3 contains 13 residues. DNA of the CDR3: TGTGCCAGCAGCTCGGCCTTAAACACTGAAGCTTTCTTT. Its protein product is CASSSALNTEAFF.

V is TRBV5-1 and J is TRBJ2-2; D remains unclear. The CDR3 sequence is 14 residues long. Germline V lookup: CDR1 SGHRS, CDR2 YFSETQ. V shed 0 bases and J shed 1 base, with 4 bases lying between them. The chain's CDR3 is CASSLEVNTGELFF. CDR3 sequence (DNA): TGCGCCAGCAGCTTGGAGGTGAACACCGGGGAGCTGTTTTTT.